Listed here are 5 T cell receptor beta chains from one sample, sequenced in a study of blood T cell repertoires in COVID-19. TCRdb's copy holds only in-frame clones and misses some; the assay was immunoSEQ multiplex PCR. The sample lists some 55,000 clones, 70% to 90% occurring once. Sequences were obtained from peripheral blood. These receptors were collected from a man in his 60s with acute or convalescent COVID-19.

This clone was detected once. V gene TRBV11-2 combines with J gene TRBJ2-3, with TRBD2 as a possible D gene (6 bases). The CDR3 is 15 amino acids. The V gene's germline CDR1 is SGHAT and CDR2 FQNNGV. V lost 0 bases to trimming and J lost 9 bases, with 16 bases between them. The CDR3 reads CASSLDGTPPGTQYF. Here the CDR3 DNA reads TGTGCCAGCAGCTTAGACGGGACTCCACCGGGCACGCAGTATTTT.

The sample holds one count of this clone. The chain recombines TRBV11-2 with TRBJ2-3, with D perhaps matching TRBD2 (6 bases). The ends were cut back, 6 bases at V and 0 bases at J, with 19 bases in the middle. Germline CDR1 and CDR2: SGHAT and FQNNGV. The CDR3 is 17 residues long. The CDR3 here is CASRIPGWGTSTDTQYF. The CDR3 DNA sequence: TGTGCCAGCAGAATCCCGGGGTGGGGGACTAGCACAGATACGCAGTATTTT.

V is TRBV5-1 and J is TRBJ1-4; 8 bases align to TRBD1. CDR3 length: 15 amino acids. The V segment lost 4 bases and the J segment 0 bases; nucleotides outside the gene matches: 2. The germline V gene encodes CDR1 SGHRS and CDR2 YFSETQ. In nucleotides, the CDR3 is TGCGCCAGCAGCGGACAGGGCGCAACTAATGAAAAACTGTTTTTT. Translated: CASSGQGATNEKLFF.

This rearrangement joins TRBV5-4 to TRBJ1-1; a weak D match, TRBD1 (6 bases). The CDR3 sequence is 13 residues long. Germline CDR1 reads SGHNT; CDR2 reads YYREEE (reference sequence). Trimming cost V 6 bases and J 2 bases, with 11 bases left between them. The CDR3 spells CASTGQTNTEAFF. CDR3 coding DNA: TGTGCCAGCACTGGACAGACCAACACTGAAGCTTTCTTT.

This clone showed up just once. The chain has TRBV20-1 and TRBJ1-1, with D hard to call. The germline V gene has CDR1 DFQATT and CDR2 SNEGSKA (reference sequence). V shed 3 bases and J shed 4 bases, with 12 bases lying between them. This CDR3 region has 13 residues. The CDR3 loop reads CSASDALSTEAFF. The CDR3 DNA sequence: TGCAGTGCTAGTGATGCCTTGAGCACTGAAGCTTTCTTT.